Reported below is one T cell receptor beta chain. Its target is not known. The donors, all of them Caucasian adults, lived in Nashville, Tennessee. This record comes from a study of shared clonotypes between healthy human individuals. Study outcomes and limitations: Tissues were not sampled, only blood, and their repertoires likely differ.

CDR1 SGHAT and CDR2 FQNNGV come from the germline V gene. The ends were cut back, 0 bases at V and 5 bases at J, with 13 bases in the middle. The CDR3 has 15 residues. Clones were sequenced by immunoSEQ multiplex PCR, and TCRdb holds only the in-frame ones, with some missing. Of roughly 2,500,000 clones listed, 93% are singletons. The receptor comes from a man aged 18 to 35 in good health. Some clones in this sample may be carry-over from other donors' samples. The V gene is TRBV11-2, the J gene TRBJ2-5; the D call may be TRBD1 or TRBD2 (6 bases each). The source material was naive CD4+ T cells from PBMCs. Subset defined: CD45RA+ positively selected. This CDR3 reads CASSLDRGGFETQYF. The DNA for the CDR3 is TGTGCCAGCAGCTTAGACAGGGGAGGTTTTGAGACCCAGTACTTC.